This entry concerns a single T cell receptor (beta chain). This clonotype was seen many times. It lacks a known antigen. Within one base of it there is no much larger clone, and no base qualities were kept. Trimming removed 3 bases from V and 7 bases from J, leaving 15 bases between the germline ends. The germline V gene supplies CDR1 SGHAT and CDR2 FQNNGV. The CDR3 numbers 14 residues from cysteine through phenylalanine. Solely the CDR3 DNA is kept, with 42 bases framed from the first base. The data belong to a study of breast tumors, draining lymph nodes, adjacent tissues (dated by TCRdb to 2016 to 2017). Describing the broader study: The study compared TCR beta repertoires across tumor, adjacent nontumor tissue and axillary lymph nodes from breast cancer patients. In human breast cancer, the study set out to assess how tumor, surrounding tissue and draining lymph node repertoires relate to one another and whether T cells might be exchanged between them. General conclusions and limits of the study: Tumor T-cell repertoires showed less diversity than lymph node repertoires and more diversity than nontumor tissue repertoires, and tumor T-cell repertoires showed preferential V and J gene usage. The data were considered consistent with the idea that most tumor T cells come from the lymph node and then expand in tumor tissue. The conclusion that tumor T cells originate in lymph nodes was framed as consistent with a hypothesis rather than directly demonstrated. The similarity between tumor and nontumor tissue repertoires was significantly greater in luminal-like breast cancer than in basal-like breast cancer.

Lymph node samples came from the axillary draining lymph nodes of breast cancer patients. Reads for this sample came from an Illumina HiSeq 2000. TCR beta chain libraries were generated through multiplex PCR amplification. The amplified TCR beta chain products were analyzed by high-throughput sequencing. TCRdb redid the processing of the public reads, applying fastp at Q25 and MiXCR, and retained in-frame beta chains. Each CDR3 protein gets just one entry, which takes the most common genes and DNA from the rows behind it. This sample comprises more than 80,000 distinct CDR3 sequences, 30% of them detected only once. The ten largest clones capture around 6% of the sample.

In this chain, TRBV11-2 is recombined with TRBJ1-2; the D segment could be TRBD1, given 5 matching bases. The sequencing sample was made of axillary lymph node tissue. The source of this sequence is a female donor with breast cancer. Some clones in this sample may be carry-over from other donors' samples. The CDR3 sequence is CASSFRTTRGGYTF. At the DNA level, the sequence is TGTGCCAGCAGCTTCAGGACTACAAGGGGTGGCTACACCTTC.